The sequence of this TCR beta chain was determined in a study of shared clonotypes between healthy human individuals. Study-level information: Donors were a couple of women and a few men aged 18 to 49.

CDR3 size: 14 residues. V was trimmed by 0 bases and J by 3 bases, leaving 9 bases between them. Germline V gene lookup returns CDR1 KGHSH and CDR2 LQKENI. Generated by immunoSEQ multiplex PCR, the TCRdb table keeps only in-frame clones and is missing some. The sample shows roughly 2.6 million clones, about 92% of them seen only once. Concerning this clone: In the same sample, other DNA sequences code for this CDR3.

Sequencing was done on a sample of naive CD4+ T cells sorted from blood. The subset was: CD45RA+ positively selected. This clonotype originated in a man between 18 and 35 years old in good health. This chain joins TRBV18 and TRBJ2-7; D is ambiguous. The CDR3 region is CASSPPSRSYEQYF. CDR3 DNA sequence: TGTGCCAGCTCACCACCTAGTCGGAGCTACGAGCAGTACTTC.